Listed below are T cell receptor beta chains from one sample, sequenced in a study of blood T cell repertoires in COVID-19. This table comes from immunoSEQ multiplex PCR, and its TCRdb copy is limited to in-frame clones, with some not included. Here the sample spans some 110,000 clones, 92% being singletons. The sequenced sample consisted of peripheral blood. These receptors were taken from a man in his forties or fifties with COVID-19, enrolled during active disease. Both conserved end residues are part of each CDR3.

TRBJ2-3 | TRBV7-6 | CASSPRTSGSIDGDTQYF
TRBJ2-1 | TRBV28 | CASSLSGRSYNEQFF
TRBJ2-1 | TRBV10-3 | CATCDGKSSYNEQFF
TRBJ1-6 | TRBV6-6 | CASSYSFNNSPLHF
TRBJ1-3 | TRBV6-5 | CASSYTTTGSGNTIYF
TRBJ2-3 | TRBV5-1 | CASSLSGGSTDTQYF
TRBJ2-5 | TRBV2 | CASSRAGVGVQETQYF
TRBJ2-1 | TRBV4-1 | CASSPLAGSYNEQFF
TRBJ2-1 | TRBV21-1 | CASSKKGQGGVYNEQFF
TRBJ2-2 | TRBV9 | CASSVEGGPDTGELFF